This T cell receptor (beta chain) stems from a study of response to subunit inactivated influenza vaccine. Findings and limits, study-wide: Authors suggested few new T cells are recruited by each seasonal influenza vaccination.

Germline loops: CDR1 SGHTA, CDR2 FQGNSA. Trimming removed 5 bases from V and 1 base from J, with 15 bases in between. The length of the CDR3 is 16 residues. TCRdb reprocessed the RT-PCR reads via MiXCR and lists one record per CDR3 protein. Counted here are a few hundred thousand distinct CDR3 sequences, 14% occurring once; the ten biggest clones make up around 10%. There are a few counts of this clonotype. What it binds is not known. Sequenced material: PBMCs from blood, taken less than 13 days after vaccination. The chain links TRBV7-2 to TRBJ1-3; D possibly corresponds to TRBD1 (6 bases). The receptor's source is a man aged 45-65 years who received an inactivated influenza vaccine. CDR3 nucleotides: TGTGCCAGCAGCACTTTCACAGGGATATCTGGAAACACCATATATTTT. As protein: CASSTFTGISGNTIYF.